A selection of T cell receptor beta chains follows, all from one sample in a study of T-cell memory formation after mild COVID-19. TCRdb independently ran MiXCR on the 5' RACE reads; one entry per CDR3 protein. The top ten hold approximately 20% of the sample, which has 300,000 to 400,000 distinct CDR3 sequences, approximately 15% seen once. The sequenced material came from PBMCs or a T cell subset sorted from them (not recorded which). Receptors were obtained from a man aged 18 to 30 who had mild COVID-19 (a few samples of this study predate the infection). Cell type and time point are not known. The CDR3 runs from the conserved cysteine through the conserved F or W. D genes are given only for firm matches. Clone sizes are given selectively: once, few, many, or a class where the clone is expanded.

v_gene	j_gene	abundance	d_gene	CDR3nt	CDR3aa
TRBV4-3	TRBJ2-3	.	TRBD1	TGCGCCAGCAGCCATCAATTGGTCCTAACAGGGGTTCGCACAGATACGCAGTATTTT	CASSHQLVLTGVRTDTQYF
TRBV20-1	TRBJ1-5	.	.	TGCAGTGCTAGACGGCAGGGTCGCGGCAATCAGCCCCAGCATTTT	CSARRQGRGNQPQHF
TRBV10-3	TRBJ2-5	.	TRBD1	TGTGCCATCAGCGCAGGGACAGGGGCAGGTGAGACCCAGTACTTC	CAISAGTGAGETQYF
TRBV19	TRBJ2-7	.	TRBD1	TGTGCCAGTAGTATCGGGACAGGGGGTTCCTACGAGCAGTACTTC	CASSIGTGGSYEQYF
TRBV6-1	TRBJ2-3	.	.	TGTGCCAGCAGACAGGCGTTTCCTAGCACAGATACGCAGTATTTT	CASRQAFPSTDTQYF
TRBV29-1	TRBJ1-2	few	TRBD1	TGCAGCGCCACCGGGACAGGCGCGGACGGCTACACCTTC	CSATGTGADGYTF
TRBV4-3	TRBJ2-3	few	.	TGCGCCAGCAGCCAAGATATCCCCTTCGCGGGGCGAAGCACAGATACGCAGTATTTT	CASSQDIPFAGRSTDTQYF
TRBV28	TRBJ1-2	.	TRBD1	TGTGCCAGCAGCTCATTTATCGGACAGGTGAACTATGGCTACACCTTC	CASSSFIGQVNYGYTF
TRBV7-9	TRBJ1-2	.	TRBD1	TGTGCCAGCAGCCGCGGCCGGGACAGGGGAATTGGCTACACCTTC	CASSRGRDRGIGYTF
TRBV20-1	TRBJ1-2	few	TRBD1	TGCAGTGCTCCATCGACAGGGGGCTATGGCTACACCTTC	CSAPSTGGYGYTF
TRBV6-1	TRBJ1-1	few	.	TGTGCCAGCAGTGAAGCGCTGGAGGGGAACACTGAAGCTTTCTTT	CASSEALEGNTEAFF
TRBV7-8	TRBJ1-2	few	.	TGTGCCAGCAGCACACAGGAATGGAGCTATGGCTACACCTTC	CASSTQEWSYGYTF
TRBV7-2	TRBJ2-7	few	.	TGTGCCAGCAGCCTTCGACAGGACTACGAGCAGTACTTC	CASSLRQDYEQYF
TRBV6-2/TRBV6-3	TRBJ2-2	many	.	TGTGCCAGCAGTTACTCGAGAATTGGTCACTACACCGGGGAGCTGTTTTTT	CASSYSRIGHYTGELFF
TRBV7-8	TRBJ2-5	many	.	TGTGCCAGCAGCTTAGGATATAGACAGACCCAGTACTTC	CASSLGYRQTQYF
TRBV18	TRBJ1-2	few	.	TGTGCCAGCTCACCTCGGACAGCTTCTAACTATGGCTACACCTTC	CASSPRTASNYGYTF
TRBV12-3/TRBV12-4	TRBJ2-7	few	.	TGTGCCAGCAGTTTATGGGGGCCTACCTACGAGCAGTACTTC	CASSLWGPTYEQYF
TRBV4-1	TRBJ1-1	.	.	TGCGCCAGCAGCCAAGGGGGGGTCACTGAAGCTTTCTTT	CASSQGGVTEAFF
TRBV5-1	TRBJ2-3	.	TRBD1	TGCGCCAGCAGCATTGGGACAGGTTCAGATACGCAGTATTTT	CASSIGTGSDTQYF
TRBV4-1	TRBJ2-5	few	.	TGCGCCAGCAGCCTAAATTGGGGGATTATCCCTCAAGAGACCCAGTACTTC	CASSLNWGIIPQETQYF
TRBV4-3	TRBJ2-1	few	.	TGCGCCAGCAGCCGGGAAGAGACTAGTAGGGATGAGCAGTTCTTC	CASSREETSRDEQFF
TRBV4-3	TRBJ1-2	few	TRBD1	TGCGCCAGCAGCCACGCGACAGGGAACAAAGCTAACTATGGCTACACCTTC	CASSHATGNKANYGYTF
TRBV20-1	TRBJ2-2	few	TRBD2	TGCAGTGCCCTCGGGGGGACGCCCAGTGGGGAGCTGTTTTTT	CSALGGTPSGELFF
TRBV29-1	TRBJ1-5	few	.	TGCAGCGTTTCTTCGGCCGATCAGCCCCAGCATTTT	CSVSSADQPQHF
TRBV6-2/TRBV6-3	TRBJ2-1	once	TRBD2	TGTGCCAGCAGTTACTCGAGGTTTTCTAGCGGGGATGAGCAGTTCTTC	CASSYSRFSSGDEQFF
TRBV5-1	TRBJ2-1	few	TRBD1	TGCGCCAGCCGGACAGGGGGCGCGAATGAGCAGTTCTTC	CASRTGGANEQFF
TRBV3-1	TRBJ1-5	.	TRBD1	TGTGCCAGCAGCCAAGATAGGGTGAAGGGGGCACGAGATCAGCCCCAGCATTTT	CASSQDRVKGARDQPQHF
TRBV6-1	TRBJ1-1	few	TRBD1	TGTGCCAGCAGGATGGACAGGAACTATGAAGCTTTCTTT	CASRMDRNYEAFF
TRBV7-8	TRBJ1-1	few	.	TGTGCCAGCAGCTTAGTTCCAGGGCTTATCCTCACTGAAGCTTTCTTT	CASSLVPGLILTEAFF
TRBV7-2	TRBJ2-4	few	.	TGTGCCAGCAGTGGGCCGGGCATAAACATTCAGTACTTC	CASSGPGINIQYF
TRBV5-1	TRBJ1-4	few	.	TGCGCCAGCAGCTCCGGACAGTATGCAACTAATGAAAAACTGTTTTTT	CASSSGQYATNEKLFF
TRBV7-9	TRBJ2-1	.	TRBD1	TGTGCCAGCAGCCACCGGACAGGACCAGAGCAGTTCTTC	CASSHRTGPEQFF
TRBV6-2/TRBV6-3	TRBJ1-1	few	TRBD1	TGTGCCAGCTTACCACTTACCGGGACAGGGTGGGGCACTGAAGCTTTCTTT	CASLPLTGTGWGTEAFF
TRBV7-2	TRBJ1-1	.	.	TGTGCCAGCAGCTACCCTAGGGCCAGGGAAGCTTTCTTT	CASSYPRAREAFF
TRBV5-4	TRBJ2-5	.	TRBD1	TGTGCCAGCAGCTGGACAGGGGTTGGTGAGACCCAGTACTTC	CASSWTGVGETQYF